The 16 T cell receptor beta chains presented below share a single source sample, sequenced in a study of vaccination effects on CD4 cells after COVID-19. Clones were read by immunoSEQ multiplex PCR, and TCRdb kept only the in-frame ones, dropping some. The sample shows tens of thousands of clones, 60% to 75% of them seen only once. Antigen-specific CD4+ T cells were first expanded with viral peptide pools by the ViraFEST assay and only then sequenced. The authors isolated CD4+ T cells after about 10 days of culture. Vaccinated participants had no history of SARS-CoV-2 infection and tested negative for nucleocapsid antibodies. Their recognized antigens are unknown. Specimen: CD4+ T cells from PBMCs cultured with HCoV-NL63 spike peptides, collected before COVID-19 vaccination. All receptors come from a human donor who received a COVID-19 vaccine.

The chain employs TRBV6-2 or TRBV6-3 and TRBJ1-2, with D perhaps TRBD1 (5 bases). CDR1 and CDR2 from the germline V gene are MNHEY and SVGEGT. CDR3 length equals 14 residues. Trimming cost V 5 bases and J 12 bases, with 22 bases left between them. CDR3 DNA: TGTGCCAGCAGTAGATCCGGGACGAATATCCAGGACACCTTC. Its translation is CASSRSGTNIQDTF.

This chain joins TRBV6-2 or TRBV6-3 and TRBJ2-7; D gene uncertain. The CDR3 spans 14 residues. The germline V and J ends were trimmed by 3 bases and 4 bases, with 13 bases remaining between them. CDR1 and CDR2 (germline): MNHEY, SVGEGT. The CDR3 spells CASSYNTFPYEQYV. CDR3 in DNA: TGTGCCAGCAGTTATAACACGTTCCCATACGAGCAGTACGTC.

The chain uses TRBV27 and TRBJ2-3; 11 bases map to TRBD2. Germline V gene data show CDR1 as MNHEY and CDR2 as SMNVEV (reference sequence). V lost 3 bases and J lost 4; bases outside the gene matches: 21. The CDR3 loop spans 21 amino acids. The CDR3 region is CASSLGSTTSGGHPPSDTQYF. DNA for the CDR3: TGTGCCAGCAGTTTGGGGAGCACTACTAGCGGGGGACACCCTCCTTCAGATACGCAGTATTTT.

CDR3 DNA: TGTGCCAGCAGCCTACAGGGGGCTATGGAAAAACTGTTTTTT. The encoded protein is CASSLQGAMEKLFF. The chain uses TRBV3-1 (or the pseudogene TRBV3-2) and TRBJ1-4; TRBD1 aligns across 9 bases. The CDR3 is made up of 14 amino acids. The germline gives CDR1 LGHDT, CDR2 YNNKEL (reference sequence). The V gene end was trimmed by 4 bases and the J gene end by 8 bases; junction bases not matched to a gene: 5.

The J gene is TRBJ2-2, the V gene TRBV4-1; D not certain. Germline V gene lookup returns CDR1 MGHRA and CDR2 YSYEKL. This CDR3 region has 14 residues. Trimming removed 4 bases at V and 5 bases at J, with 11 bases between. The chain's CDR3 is CASSPTSVTGELFF. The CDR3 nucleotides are TGCGCCAGCAGCCCAACTTCGGTGACCGGGGAGCTGTTTTTT.

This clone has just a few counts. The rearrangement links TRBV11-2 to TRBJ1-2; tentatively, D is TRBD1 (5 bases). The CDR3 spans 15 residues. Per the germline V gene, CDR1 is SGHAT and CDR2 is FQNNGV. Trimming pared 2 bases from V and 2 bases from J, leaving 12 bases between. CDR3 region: CASSLSGGPNYGYTF. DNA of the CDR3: TGTGCCAGCAGCTTAAGCGGGGGACCAAACTATGGCTACACCTTC.

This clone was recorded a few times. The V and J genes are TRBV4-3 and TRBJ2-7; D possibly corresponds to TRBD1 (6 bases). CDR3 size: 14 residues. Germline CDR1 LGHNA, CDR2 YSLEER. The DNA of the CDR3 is TGCGCCAGCAGCCAGCTGCCTGGGCAGGGGATCTTCCACGTC. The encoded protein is CASSQLPGQGIFHV.

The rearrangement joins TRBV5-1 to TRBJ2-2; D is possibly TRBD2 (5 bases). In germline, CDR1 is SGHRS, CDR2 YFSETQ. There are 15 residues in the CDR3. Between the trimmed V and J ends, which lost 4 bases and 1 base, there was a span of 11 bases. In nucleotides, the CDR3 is TGCGCCAGCAGCCCGGAGGCAGGGAACACCGGGGAGCTGTTTTTT. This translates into CASSPEAGNTGELFF.

CDR3 amino acids: CASSEVRRLPDTQYF. The DNA of the CDR3 is TGTGCCAGCAGTGAAGTCCGTCGGCTTCCTGATACGCAGTATTTT. The chain couples TRBV6-1 to TRBJ2-3; D is uncertain. With 1 base removed from V and 6 bases from J, the gap between germline ends came to 14 bases. CDR1 is MNHNS, CDR2 SASEGT, per germline. CDR3 size: 15 residues.

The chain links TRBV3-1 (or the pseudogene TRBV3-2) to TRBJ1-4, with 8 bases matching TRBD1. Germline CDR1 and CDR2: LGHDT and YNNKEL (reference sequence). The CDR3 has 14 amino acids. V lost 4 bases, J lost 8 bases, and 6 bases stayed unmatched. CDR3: CASSRGQGQEKLFF. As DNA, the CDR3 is TGTGCCAGCAGCCGCGGACAGGGACAAGAAAAACTGTTTTTT.

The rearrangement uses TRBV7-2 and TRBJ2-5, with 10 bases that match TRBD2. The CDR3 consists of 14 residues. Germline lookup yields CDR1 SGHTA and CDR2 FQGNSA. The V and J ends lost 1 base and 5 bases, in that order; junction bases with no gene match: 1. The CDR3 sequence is CASSLVLAGETQYF. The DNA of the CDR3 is TGTGCCAGCAGCTTAGTACTAGCGGGGGAGACCCAGTACTTC.

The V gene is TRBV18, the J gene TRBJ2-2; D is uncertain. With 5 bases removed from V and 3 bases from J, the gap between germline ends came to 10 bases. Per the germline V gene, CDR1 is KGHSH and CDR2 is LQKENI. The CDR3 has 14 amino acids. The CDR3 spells CASSSYADTGELFF. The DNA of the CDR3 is TGTGCCAGCTCATCTTACGCGGACACCGGGGAGCTGTTTTTT.

CDR3 coding DNA: TGTGCCAGCAGCCTAGCGGGACAGGGGGGATACGAGCAGTACGTC. Amino acids: CASSLAGQGGYEQYV. The rearrangement joins TRBV7-8 to TRBJ2-7; 11 bases are a match to TRBD1. The germline gives CDR1 SGHVS, CDR2 FQNEAQ. This CDR3 spans 15 amino acids.

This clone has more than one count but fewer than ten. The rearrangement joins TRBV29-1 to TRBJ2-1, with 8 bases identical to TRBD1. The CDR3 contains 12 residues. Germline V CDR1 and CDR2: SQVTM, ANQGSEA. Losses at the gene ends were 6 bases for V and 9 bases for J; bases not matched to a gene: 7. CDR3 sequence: CSVTRQGTEQFF. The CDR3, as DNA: TGCAGCGTCACAAGACAGGGGACTGAGCAGTTCTTC.

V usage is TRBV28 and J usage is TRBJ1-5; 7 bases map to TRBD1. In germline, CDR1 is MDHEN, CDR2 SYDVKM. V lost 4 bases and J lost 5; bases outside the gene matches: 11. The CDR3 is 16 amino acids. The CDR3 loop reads CASSSQTWTGHQPQHF. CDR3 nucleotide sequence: TGTGCCAGCAGTTCACAGACTTGGACAGGCCATCAGCCCCAGCATTTT. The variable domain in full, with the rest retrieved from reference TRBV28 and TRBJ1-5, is DVKVTQSSRYLVKRTGEKVFLECVQDMDHENMFWYRQDPGLGLRLIYFSYDVKMKEKGDIPEGYSVSREKKERFSLILESASTNQTSMYLCASSSQTWTGHQPQHFGDGTRLSIL.

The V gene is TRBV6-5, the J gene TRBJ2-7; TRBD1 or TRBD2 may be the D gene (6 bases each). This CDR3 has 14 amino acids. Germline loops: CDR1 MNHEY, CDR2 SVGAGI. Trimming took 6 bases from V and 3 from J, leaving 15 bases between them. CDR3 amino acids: CASSFSGAGYEQYV. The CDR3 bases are TGTGCCAGCAGCTTTTCGGGGGCAGGCTACGAGCAGTACGTC.